The 29 T cell receptor beta chains listed next were all sequenced from one sample in a study of T cell changes during pregnancy in multiple sclerosis. Data came from immunoSEQ multiplex PCR; TCRdb stores just in-frame clones and leaves some out. Here the sample spans around 110,000 clones, roughly 90% being singletons. The specimen was peripheral blood, collected in the third trimester of pregnancy. The receptors shown here come from a female donor with multiple sclerosis, enrolled in a pregnancy study.

J is TRBJ1-4 and V is TRBV30, with 7 nucleotides matching TRBD1. The CDR3 covers 13 residues. The J segment lost 8 bases and the V segment lost 4 bases, leaving 7 bases of the junction unmatched. The germline CDR1 and CDR2 sequences are GTSNPN and SVGIG (reference sequence). The CDR3 nucleotides read TGTGCCTGGACCAAAGGGGGCGAGGAAAAACTGTTTTTT. Translating it yields CAWTKGGEEKLFF.

This clone has only a few counts. V gene TRBV19 combines with J gene TRBJ2-7; perhaps TRBD2 as D (5 bases). The germline gives CDR1 LNHDA, CDR2 SQIVND (reference sequence). The V end lost 7 bases, the J end lost 7 bases, and 11 bases lay between the germline ends. The CDR3 contains 11 residues. CDR3 region: CASTIGSEQYF. The DNA of the CDR3 is TGTGCCAGTACCATAGGGAGTGAGCAGTACTTC.

The chain has TRBV28 and TRBJ2-7; 7 nucleotides match TRBD1. Trimming removed 2 bases from V and 6 bases from J; junction bases left unmatched: 4. The CDR3 extends over 13 amino acids. Germline V gene sequence: CDR1 MDHEN, CDR2 SYDVKM. CDR3 nucleotide sequence: TGTGCCAGCAGTTTACCCTCAGGGGGCGAGCAGTACTTC. Its protein is CASSLPSGGEQYF.

The chain links TRBV5-1 to TRBJ2-1; 12 nucleotides match TRBD1. This CDR3 is 15 amino acids long. The germline V gene encodes CDR1 SGHRS and CDR2 YFSETQ. V dropped 4 bases and J dropped 9; count of bases not matched to a gene: 8. The DNA of the CDR3 is TGCGCCAGCAGCGGGGGACAGGGGGCAGTGGGTGAGCAGTTCTTC. Translated: CASSGGQGAVGEQFF.

J is TRBJ1-2 and V is TRBV5-3; TRBD1 matches 9 bases. TRBV5-3 is an ORF; its function is uncertain. CDR3 size: 15 residues. J was trimmed by 4 bases and V by 0 bases; bases with no gene match: 4. CDR3 amino acids: CARSLDRGPGYGYTF. The CDR3 bases are TGTGCCAGAAGCTTGGACAGGGGGCCGGGCTATGGCTACACCTTC.

The chain recombines TRBV5-1 with TRBJ1-1; 8 nucleotides align to TRBD1. The CDR3 is 16 residues long. J lost 4 bases, V lost 4 bases, and 12 bases had no gene match. Looked up from germline, CDR1 is SGHRS and CDR2 is YFSETQ. In DNA, the CDR3 is TGCGCCAGCAGCCAGTCAGCGCAGGGGGCCGGCACTGAAGCTTTCTTT. As protein: CASSQSAQGAGTEAFF.

The chain recombines TRBV5-4 with TRBJ2-5; D call uncertain. There are 14 residues in the CDR3. V lost 0 bases to trimming and J lost 4 bases, with 10 bases between them. The V gene's germline CDR1 is SGHNT and CDR2 YYREEE (reference sequence). The CDR3 loop reads CASSLGTVLETQYF. As DNA, the CDR3 is TGTGCCAGCAGCTTGGGAACGGTCTTAGAGACCCAGTACTTC.

V gene TRBV27 combines with J gene TRBJ1-1, with unresolved D. The CDR3 consists of 15 residues. Trimming left V 10 bases short and J 5 bases short, with 23 bases between. Germline CDR1 reads MNHEY; CDR2 reads SMNVEV (reference sequence). The CDR3 DNA reads TGTGCCACCGCACCGGGAAAACCAAGAGGAACTGAAGCTTTCTTT. Amino acid sequence: CATAPGKPRGTEAFF.

The rearrangement joins TRBV5-6 to TRBJ1-1, with 12 bases that match TRBD1. The junction had 8 bases not matched to a gene; V was cut back by 4 bases and J by 7 bases. The germline V gene encodes CDR1 SGHDT and CDR2 YYEEEE. The CDR3 has 15 residues. CDR3 nucleotides: TGTGCCAGCAGCGCCACGGGACAGGGGGCCCGTGAAGCTTTCTTT. This translates into CASSATGQGAREAFF.

The chain couples TRBV4-2 to TRBJ2-7; D might be TRBD2 (6 bases). The CDR3 extends over 15 amino acids. V lost 1 base and J 1 base, leaving 11 bases between the germline ends. CDR1 is LGHNA and CDR2 is YNFKEQ in the germline V gene. CDR3 sequence reads: CASSQVWDSSYEQYF. DNA of the CDR3: TGTGCCAGCAGCCAAGTGTGGGACTCGTCCTACGAGCAGTACTTC.

The J gene is TRBJ2-7, the V gene TRBV7-8; D is perhaps TRBD1 (6 bases). Trimming took off 7 bases at V and 1 base at J, with 14 bases between the two ends. The CDR3 sequence is 14 residues long. Germline V gene sequence: CDR1 SGHVS, CDR2 FQNEAQ. The CDR3 region is CASTLDRLSYEQYF. DNA of the CDR3: TGTGCCAGCACCCTAGACAGGTTATCCTACGAGCAGTACTTC.

This chain uses TRBV7-9 with TRBJ2-7; a possible D gene is TRBD2 (6 bases). V lost 2 bases and J lost 3, with 11 bases in between. This CDR3 region has 14 residues. The V gene's germline CDR1 is SEHNR and CDR2 FQNEAQ (reference sequence). The CDR3 DNA is TGTGCCAGCAGCTTAATAGGAGGGGACTACGAGCAGTACTTC. This translates into CASSLIGGDYEQYF.

The DNA of the CDR3 is TGTGCCAGCAGCGCAGCGGGAACTCCGGGGAAATTCTTC. It is translated as CASSAAGTPGKFF. The chain links TRBV9 to TRBJ2-1; 7 positions agree with TRBD2. With 3 bases clipped from V and 16 bases from J, the junction kept 13 bases outside the gene matches. Germline V CDR1 and CDR2: SGDLS, YYNGEE. The CDR3 has 13 amino acids. The full variable domain, with the rest looked up from reference TRBV9 and TRBJ2-1, is DSGVTQTPKHLITATGQRVTLRCSPRSGDLSVYWYQQSLDQGLQFLIQYYNGEERAKGNILERFSAQQFPDLHSELNLSSLELGDSALYFCASSAAGTPGKFFGPGTRLTVL.

J is TRBJ1-1 and V is TRBV11-2, with D hard to call. Trimming shortened V by 5 bases and J by 2 bases, and 12 bases separated the two germline ends. This CDR3 contains 14 residues. Germline-derived CDR1 and CDR2 are SGHAT and FQNNGV. The CDR3 DNA reads TGTGCCAGCAGCCTAGCAGGCAGAAACACTGAAGCTTTCTTT. It specifies CASSLAGRNTEAFF.

The chain combines TRBV2 with TRBJ2-7; 10 positions agree with TRBD1. CDR1 is SNHLY, CDR2 FYNNEI, per germline. The CDR3 covers 15 residues. The V and J ends lost 6 bases and 0 bases, in that order; junction bases with no gene match: 5. Written as DNA, the CDR3 is TGTGCCAGCAGCCGGGACAGGGGCCCCTCCTACGAGCAGTACTTC. Amino acids: CASSRDRGPSYEQYF.

The gene calls are TRBV2 and TRBJ1-1; D unclear. Trimming shortened V by 3 bases and J by 7 bases, and 6 bases separated the two germline ends. This CDR3 comprises 11 residues. CDR1 and CDR2 (germline): SNHLY, FYNNEI. The CDR3 DNA sequence: TGTGCCAGCAGTGACGTATTTGAAGCTTTCTTT. It specifies CASSDVFEAFF.

V and J are TRBV15 and TRBJ2-7; D is ambiguous. Trimming took off 1 base at V and 4 bases at J, with 14 bases between the two ends. The CDR3 consists of 15 residues. Looked up from germline, CDR1 is LNHNV and CDR2 is YYDKDF (reference sequence). As DNA, the CDR3 is TGTGCCACCAGCAGAGGCCTAGACGCCGATTACGAGCAGTACTTC. Translating gives CATSRGLDADYEQYF.

The rearrangement joins TRBV7-8 to TRBJ2-2; 7 bases line up with TRBD1. This CDR3 has 15 residues. Germline CDR1 and CDR2: SGHVS and FQNEAQ. Trimming at V came to 7 bases and at J to 5 bases, leaving 10 bases not matched to a gene. CDR3 in DNA: TGTGCCAGCACCTATCTGACAGGGCGGACCGGGGAGCTGTTTTTT. It yields the protein CASTYLTGRTGELFF.

This sequence joins TRBV27 and TRBJ2-7, with TRBD2 identical over 8 bases. Germline V lookup: CDR1 MNHEY, CDR2 SMNVEV (reference sequence). The CDR3 is 15 residues long. J gave up 3 bases and V 2 bases, and 6 bases lay outside the gene matches. CDR3 protein: CASSLIGGAGYEQYF. DNA of the CDR3: TGTGCCAGCAGTTTAATCGGGGGGGCTGGCTACGAGCAGTACTTC.

CDR3 loop: CASSLTGDVGNTIYF. In DNA, the CDR3 is TGTGCCAGCAGTTTGACGGGAGATGTTGGAAACACCATATATTTT. V gene TRBV5-6 combines with J gene TRBJ1-3; no clear D gene. Germline V gives CDR1 SGHDT, CDR2 YYEEEE. V dropped 5 bases and J dropped 3 bases, with 15 bases sitting between them. The CDR3 is 15 residues long.

On this clone itself: The same CDR3 also results from other DNA sequences found in this sample. The chain employs TRBV7-9 and TRBJ1-2; possible D gene TRBD1, 5 bases. Germline loops: CDR1 SEHNR, CDR2 FQNEAQ (reference sequence). The CDR3 contains 13 residues. The V end was cut by 1 base, the J end by 4 bases, with 7 bases between. The CDR3 DNA reads as TGTGCCAGCAGCTTAGGGGGCAGCTATGGCTACACCTTC. It is translated as CASSLGGSYGYTF.

V gene TRBV5-6 combines with J gene TRBJ1-1; 11 positions match TRBD1. The CDR3 length is 18 residues. The V gene end was trimmed by 5 bases and the J gene end by 1 base; junction bases not matched to a gene: 13. Germline assignment: CDR1 SGHDT and CDR2 YYEEEE. The CDR3 region has the DNA TGTGCCAGCAGTCCCCCCCTGGGACAGGGGGTCACGAACACTGAAGCTTTCTTT. Its protein product is CASSPPLGQGVTNTEAFF.

The chain carries TRBV7-9 and TRBJ1-1; 7 nucleotides line up with TRBD1. CDR1 and CDR2 from the germline V gene are SEHNR and FQNEAQ (reference sequence). This CDR3 contains 14 residues. The trim removed 5 bases at V and 4 bases at J, leaving 7 bases unmatched. CDR3 region: CASSTRGRGTEAFF. DNA of the CDR3: TGTGCCAGCAGCACGAGGGGGCGCGGCACTGAAGCTTTCTTT. The full variable domain, its missing parts supplied by reference TRBV7-9 and TRBJ1-1, is DTGVSQNPRHKITKRGQNVTFRCDPISEHNRLYWYRQTLGQGPEFLTYFQNEAQLEKSRLLSDRFSAERPKGSFSTLEIQRTEQGDSAMYLCASSTRGRGTEAFFGQGTRLTVV.

The rearrangement links TRBV7-9 to TRBJ2-3; TRBD1 might be the D (6 bases). Trimming shortened V by 5 bases and J by 5 bases, and 14 bases separated the two germline ends. CDR1 and CDR2 (germline): SEHNR, FQNEAQ (reference sequence). CDR3 size: 14 residues. The CDR3 protein is CASSPGQYEDTQYF. The CDR3 DNA reads as TGTGCCAGCAGCCCCGGACAGTACGAAGATACGCAGTATTTT.

The chain carries TRBV28 and TRBJ2-1; a possible D gene is TRBD1 (6 bases). This CDR3 is built from 14 residues. The V and J ends lost 6 bases and 5 bases respectively, with 14 bases between them. The germline V gene has CDR1 MDHEN and CDR2 SYDVKM. CDR3 nucleotide sequence: TGTGCCAGCAGCCTGACAGGAATGGACAATGAGCAGTTCTTC. Its protein product is CASSLTGMDNEQFF.

This chain joins TRBV10-2 and TRBJ2-7, with 12 nucleotides matching TRBD2. The J segment lost 2 bases and the V segment lost 6 bases, leaving 5 bases of the junction unmatched. The CDR3 spans 15 residues. Germline lookup yields CDR1 WSHSY and CDR2 SAAADI. This chain's CDR3 is CASRLGLAGAYEQYF. Here the CDR3 DNA reads TGCGCCAGCAGGCTGGGACTAGCGGGTGCCTACGAGCAGTACTTC.

The V call is TRBV5-4, the J call TRBJ1-1; D is ambiguous. Trimming shortened V by 4 bases and J by 4 bases, and 20 bases separated the two germline ends. This CDR3 is 16 amino acids long. CDR1 and CDR2 from the germline V gene are SGHNT and YYREEE (reference sequence). The CDR3 coding sequence is TGTGCCAGCAGCATACAGCGGAACAATTGGGGCACTGAAGCTTTCTTT. It yields the protein CASSIQRNNWGTEAFF.

The chain combines TRBV14 with TRBJ2-1; TRBD1 agrees at 12 bases. V lost 1 base to trimming and J lost 6 bases; unmatched junction nucleotides: 4. In germline, CDR1 is SGHDN, CDR2 FVKESK. CDR3 size: 16 residues. CDR3 DNA sequence: TGTGCCAGCAGCCAAGGAGGGACAGGGGGCTTCAATGAGCAGTTCTTC. This encodes CASSQGGTGGFNEQFF.

V and J are TRBV6-1 and TRBJ1-5; D remains unclear. The CDR3 length is 13 residues. The V end lost 7 bases, the J end lost 4 bases, and 11 bases lay between the germline ends. CDR1 and CDR2 from the germline V gene are MNHNS and SASEGT. CDR3 in amino acids: CASTPSGNQPQHF. The CDR3 coding sequence is TGTGCCAGCACACCAAGCGGGAATCAGCCCCAGCATTTT.